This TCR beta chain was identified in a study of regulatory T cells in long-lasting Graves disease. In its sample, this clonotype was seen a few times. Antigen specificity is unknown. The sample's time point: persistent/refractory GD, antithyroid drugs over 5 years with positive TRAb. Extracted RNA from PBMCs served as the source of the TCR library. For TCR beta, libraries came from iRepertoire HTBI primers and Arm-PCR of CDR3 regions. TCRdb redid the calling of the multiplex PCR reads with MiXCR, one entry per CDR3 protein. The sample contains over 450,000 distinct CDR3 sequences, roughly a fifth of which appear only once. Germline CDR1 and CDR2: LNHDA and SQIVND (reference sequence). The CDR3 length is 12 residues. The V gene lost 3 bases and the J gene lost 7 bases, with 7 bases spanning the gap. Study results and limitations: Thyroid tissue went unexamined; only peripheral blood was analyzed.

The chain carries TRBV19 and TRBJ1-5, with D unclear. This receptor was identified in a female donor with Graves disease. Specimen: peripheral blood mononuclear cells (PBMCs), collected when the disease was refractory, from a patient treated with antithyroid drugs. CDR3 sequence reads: CASSIYRQPQHF. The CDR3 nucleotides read TGTGCCAGTAGTATTTATCGACAGCCCCAGCATTTT.